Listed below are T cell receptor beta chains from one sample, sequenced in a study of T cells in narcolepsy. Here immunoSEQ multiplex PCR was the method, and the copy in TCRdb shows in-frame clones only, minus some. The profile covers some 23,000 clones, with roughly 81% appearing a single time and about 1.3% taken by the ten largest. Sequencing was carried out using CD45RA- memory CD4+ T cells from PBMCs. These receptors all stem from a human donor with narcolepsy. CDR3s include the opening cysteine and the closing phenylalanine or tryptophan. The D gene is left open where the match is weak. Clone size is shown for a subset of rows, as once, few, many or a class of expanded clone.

cdr3_aa: CASSESLGVTYNEQFF
cdr3_nt: TGCGCCAGCAGTGAGTCTCTAGGGGTGACCTACAATGAGCAGTTCTTC
d_call: -
clone_size: -
j_call: TRBJ2-1
v_call: TRBV10-1

cdr3_aa: CASSLAINPLPYEQYF
cdr3_nt: TGTGCCAGCAGCTTAGCGATAAACCCTCTCCCCTACGAGCAGTACTTC
d_call: -
clone_size: -
j_call: TRBJ2-7
v_call: TRBV11-2

cdr3_aa: CASSFFPGELFF
cdr3_nt: TGTGCCAGCAGCTTTTTCCCCGGGGAGCTGTTTTTT
d_call: -
clone_size: once
j_call: TRBJ2-2
v_call: TRBV7-2

cdr3_aa: CASSYGIGGDQPQHF
cdr3_nt: TGTGCCAGCAGTTACGGTATTGGAGGGGATCAGCCCCAGCATTTT
d_call: -
clone_size: -
j_call: TRBJ1-5
v_call: TRBV6-5

cdr3_aa: CASLQTGVYNEQYF
cdr3_nt: TGTGCCAGCCTTCAGACAGGGGTATACAACGAGCAGTACTTC
d_call: TRBD1
clone_size: -
j_call: TRBJ2-7
v_call: TRBV6-5

cdr3_aa: CSVEGGVNQPQHF
cdr3_nt: TGCAGCGTTGAGGGGGGGGTCAATCAGCCCCAGCATTTT
d_call: -
clone_size: once
j_call: TRBJ1-5
v_call: TRBV29-1

cdr3_aa: CASSLEGDAEAFF
cdr3_nt: TGCGCCAGCAGCTTGGAGGGCGACGCTGAAGCTTTCTTT
d_call: -
clone_size: -
j_call: TRBJ1-1
v_call: TRBV5-1

cdr3_aa: CASSPTGGANIQYF
cdr3_nt: TGTGCCAGTAGCCCGACAGGGGGCGCGAACATTCAGTACTTC
d_call: TRBD1
clone_size: -
j_call: TRBJ2-4
v_call: TRBV19

cdr3_aa: CASSLVGGGSAPYEQYF
cdr3_nt: TGTGCCAGCAGCTTAGTAGGGGGCGGGTCGGCCCCCTACGAGCAGTACTTC
d_call: TRBD1
clone_size: few
j_call: TRBJ2-7
v_call: TRBV7-2

cdr3_aa: CSVGRDPLEEQFF
cdr3_nt: TGCAGCGTTGGCCGGGACCCCCTTGAGGAGCAGTTCTTC
d_call: -
clone_size: -
j_call: TRBJ2-1
v_call: TRBV29-1

cdr3_aa: CASSQDWLGQRSYEQYF
cdr3_nt: TGTGCCAGCAGCCAAGATTGGCTTGGGCAAAGGTCCTACGAGCAGTACTTC
d_call: -
clone_size: -
j_call: TRBJ2-7
v_call: TRBV4-2

cdr3_aa: CASSLPTGNYGYTF
cdr3_nt: TGTGCCAGCAGCCTTCCGACAGGGAATTATGGCTACACCTTC
d_call: TRBD1
clone_size: -
j_call: TRBJ1-2
v_call: TRBV6-6

cdr3_aa: CASSVRRGTEAFF
cdr3_nt: TGTGCCAGCAGCGTACGGCGAGGCACTGAAGCTTTCTTT
d_call: -
clone_size: -
j_call: TRBJ1-1
v_call: TRBV9

cdr3_aa: CASSLDRPDQPQHF
cdr3_nt: TGTGCCAGCAGCTTAGATCGCCCGGATCAGCCCCAGCATTTT
d_call: -
clone_size: -
j_call: TRBJ1-5
v_call: TRBV11-2

cdr3_aa: CASSYYQGAHGYTF
cdr3_nt: TGTGCCAGCAGTTACTATCAGGGGGCGCATGGCTACACCTTC
d_call: TRBD1
clone_size: -
j_call: TRBJ1-2
v_call: TRBV6-5

cdr3_aa: CASSALGSQAELNTEAFF
cdr3_nt: TGTGCCAGCAGCGCCTTAGGATCCCAGGCAGAACTGAACACTGAAGCTTTCTTT
d_call: -
clone_size: -
j_call: TRBJ1-1
v_call: TRBV11-2

cdr3_aa: CASSPEEGRAHYGYTF
cdr3_nt: TGTGCCAGCAGCCCGGAGGAGGGGCGTGCCCACTATGGCTACACCTTC
d_call: -
clone_size: -
j_call: TRBJ1-2
v_call: TRBV5-6

cdr3_aa: CASSWDVDTQYF
cdr3_nt: TGCGCCAGCAGCTGGGACGTGGATACGCAGTATTTT
d_call: -
clone_size: -
j_call: TRBJ2-3
v_call: TRBV5-1

cdr3_aa: CASSLSRQSAQHF
cdr3_nt: TGTGCCAGCAGCCTGAGTCGCCAGTCGGCCCAGCATTTT
d_call: -
clone_size: -
j_call: TRBJ1-5
v_call: TRBV7-6

cdr3_aa: CASSPLAGEAGELFF
cdr3_nt: TGTGCCAGCAGTCCTCTAGCGGGAGAAGCCGGGGAGCTGTTTTTT
d_call: TRBD2
clone_size: -
j_call: TRBJ2-2
v_call: TRBV7-9

cdr3_aa: CASSRRGRGPHGYTF
cdr3_nt: TGTGCCAGCAGCAGAAGGGGCAGGGGCCCTCATGGCTACACCTTC
d_call: -
clone_size: -
j_call: TRBJ1-2
v_call: TRBV21-1

cdr3_aa: CASRDRDTDTQYF
cdr3_nt: TGTGCTTCCCGGGACAGGGACACAGATACGCAGTATTTT
d_call: TRBD1
clone_size: -
j_call: TRBJ2-3
v_call: TRBV11-1

cdr3_aa: CASSLFARTSGSSSAEQYF
cdr3_nt: TGCGCCAGCAGCTTGTTTGCTAGGACTAGCGGGAGTAGCAGCGCCGAGCAGTACTTC
d_call: TRBD2
clone_size: -
j_call: TRBJ2-7
v_call: TRBV5-1

cdr3_aa: CASSPEAREQFF
cdr3_nt: TGTGCCAGCAGTCCAGAAGCGCGGGAGCAGTTCTTC
d_call: -
clone_size: -
j_call: TRBJ2-1
v_call: TRBV28

cdr3_aa: CASSVAGLAIDTQYF
cdr3_nt: TGTGCCAGCAGCGTAGCCGGACTAGCAATAGATACGCAGTATTTT
d_call: TRBD2
clone_size: -
j_call: TRBJ2-3
v_call: TRBV9

cdr3_aa: CASSLTLRSRLTDTQYF
cdr3_nt: TGTGCCAGCAGCCTTACCCTAAGGTCCCGGCTTACAGATACGCAGTATTTT
d_call: -
clone_size: -
j_call: TRBJ2-3
v_call: TRBV5-4

cdr3_aa: CSVASGGNLDTIYF
cdr3_nt: TGCAGCGTTGCGAGTGGGGGGAATCTAGACACCATATATTTT
d_call: -
clone_size: -
j_call: TRBJ1-3
v_call: TRBV29-1

cdr3_aa: CASSTLAGRVGSYEQYF
cdr3_nt: TGTGCCAGCAGCACACTAGCGGGGAGGGTGGGGTCCTACGAGCAGTACTTC
d_call: TRBD2
clone_size: -
j_call: TRBJ2-7
v_call: TRBV7-2

cdr3_aa: CASSWTGSRANDAQFF
cdr3_nt: TGTGCCAGCAGCTGGACAGGGTCCAGGGCCAATGATGCGCAGTTCTTC
d_call: TRBD1
clone_size: -
j_call: TRBJ2-1
v_call: TRBV7-9

cdr3_aa: CASSWRGGKNIQYF
cdr3_nt: TGTGCCAGCAGTTGGCGGGGCGGCAAAAACATTCAGTACTTC
d_call: -
clone_size: -
j_call: TRBJ2-4
v_call: TRBV28

cdr3_aa: CSAFKGTEAFF
cdr3_nt: TGCAGTGCTTTTAAAGGGACTGAAGCTTTCTTT
d_call: -
clone_size: -
j_call: TRBJ1-1
v_call: TRBV20-1

cdr3_aa: CASSFSQFDQDTQYF
cdr3_nt: TGTGCCAGCAGCTTCTCCCAGTTCGACCAAGATACGCAGTATTTT
d_call: -
clone_size: -
j_call: TRBJ2-3
v_call: TRBV7-2

cdr3_aa: CASSITRQANYGYTF
cdr3_nt: TGTGCCAGTAGTATCACCCGACAGGCCAACTATGGCTACACCTTC
d_call: -
clone_size: -
j_call: TRBJ1-2
v_call: TRBV19

cdr3_aa: CASSEAGPNTEAFF
cdr3_nt: TGTGCCAGCAGCGAGGCCGGGCCGAACACTGAAGCTTTCTTT
d_call: -
clone_size: -
j_call: TRBJ1-1
v_call: TRBV9

cdr3_aa: CASAGGYDGYTF
cdr3_nt: TGTGCCAGCGCAGGGGGCTACGATGGCTACACCTTC
d_call: TRBD1
clone_size: once
j_call: TRBJ1-2
v_call: TRBV6-6

cdr3_aa: CASSWGTSLADTQYF
cdr3_nt: TGTGCCAGCAGTTGGGGTACTAGCCTCGCAGATACGCAGTATTTT
d_call: -
clone_size: -
j_call: TRBJ2-3
v_call: TRBV28

cdr3_aa: CASTLGGAHYGYTF
cdr3_nt: TGTGCCAGTACCCTCGGGGGGGCGCACTATGGCTACACCTTC
d_call: -
clone_size: -
j_call: TRBJ1-2
v_call: TRBV19

cdr3_aa: CASSKVAGLVYGYTF
cdr3_nt: TGTGCCAGCAGCAAAGTTGCCGGACTAGTCTATGGCTACACCTTC
d_call: -
clone_size: few
j_call: TRBJ1-2
v_call: TRBV21-1

cdr3_aa: CASSLAPTGEGQYF
cdr3_nt: TGTGCCAGCAGCTTAGCGCCCACAGGGGAGGGGCAGTACTTC
d_call: -
clone_size: once
j_call: TRBJ2-7
v_call: TRBV7-8

cdr3_aa: CASSAELADYNEQFF
cdr3_nt: TGTGCCAGCAGCGCCGAGCTAGCCGATTACAATGAGCAGTTCTTC
d_call: -
clone_size: -
j_call: TRBJ2-1
v_call: TRBV14

cdr3_aa: CASSSGQPEQYF
cdr3_nt: TGTGCCAGCAGCAGCGGGCAGCCCGAGCAGTACTTC
d_call: -
clone_size: -
j_call: TRBJ2-7
v_call: TRBV6-6

cdr3_aa: CASSSPPDRGEQYF
cdr3_nt: TGTGCCAGCAGCTCCCCCCCCGACAGGGGCGAGCAGTACTTC
d_call: TRBD1
clone_size: once
j_call: TRBJ2-7
v_call: TRBV7-6

cdr3_aa: CASCLDSRGYDYTF
cdr3_nt: TGTGCCAGCTGCCTGGACAGTCGGGGCTATGACTACACCTTC
d_call: -
clone_size: -
j_call: TRBJ1-2
v_call: TRBV27

cdr3_aa: CASTPGAGAITGELFF
cdr3_nt: TGTGCCAGCACCCCCGGAGCGGGAGCCATCACCGGGGAGCTGTTTTTT
d_call: TRBD2
clone_size: -
j_call: TRBJ2-2
v_call: TRBV7-2

cdr3_aa: CASRLAGGTSYNEQFF
cdr3_nt: TGTGCCAGCAGACTAGCGGGAGGGACTTCCTACAATGAGCAGTTCTTC
d_call: TRBD2
clone_size: -
j_call: TRBJ2-1
v_call: TRBV27

cdr3_aa: CASSDRLTGGWNEQFF
cdr3_nt: TGCGCCAGCAGCGACCGGCTGACGGGAGGATGGAATGAGCAGTTCTTC
d_call: TRBD2
clone_size: -
j_call: TRBJ2-1
v_call: TRBV5-1

cdr3_aa: CASSKQPGQYNEQFF
cdr3_nt: TGTGCCAGCAGCAAGCAACCGGGACAGTACAATGAGCAGTTCTTC
d_call: TRBD1
clone_size: -
j_call: TRBJ2-1
v_call: TRBV6-6

cdr3_aa: CSVAEGIWQHF
cdr3_nt: TGCAGCGTGGCCGAGGGTATTTGGCAGCATTTT
d_call: -
clone_size: -
j_call: TRBJ1-5
v_call: TRBV29-1

cdr3_aa: CASSLRTGTFNQPQHF
cdr3_nt: TGTGCCAGCAGTCTGCGGACAGGGACCTTCAATCAGCCCCAGCATTTT
d_call: TRBD1
clone_size: -
j_call: TRBJ1-5
v_call: TRBV28

cdr3_aa: CASSEYSSSVELFF
cdr3_nt: TGTGCCAGCAGTGAATATAGTTCGTCTGTGGAGCTGTTTTTT
d_call: -
clone_size: -
j_call: TRBJ2-2
v_call: TRBV2

cdr3_aa: CASRPDRTAEAFF
cdr3_nt: TGTGCCAGCAGACCAGACAGGACGGCTGAAGCTTTCTTT
d_call: -
clone_size: -
j_call: TRBJ1-1
v_call: TRBV2

cdr3_aa: CSARMAYEQFF
cdr3_nt: TGCAGTGCTAGGATGGCTTATGAGCAGTTCTTC
d_call: -
clone_size: -
j_call: TRBJ2-1
v_call: TRBV20-1

cdr3_aa: CASSLGGLAGVEGSDTQYF
cdr3_nt: TGTGCCAGCAGCTTGGGAGGACTAGCGGGGGTCGAGGGGTCGGATACGCAGTATTTT
d_call: TRBD2
clone_size: -
j_call: TRBJ2-3
v_call: TRBV5-4